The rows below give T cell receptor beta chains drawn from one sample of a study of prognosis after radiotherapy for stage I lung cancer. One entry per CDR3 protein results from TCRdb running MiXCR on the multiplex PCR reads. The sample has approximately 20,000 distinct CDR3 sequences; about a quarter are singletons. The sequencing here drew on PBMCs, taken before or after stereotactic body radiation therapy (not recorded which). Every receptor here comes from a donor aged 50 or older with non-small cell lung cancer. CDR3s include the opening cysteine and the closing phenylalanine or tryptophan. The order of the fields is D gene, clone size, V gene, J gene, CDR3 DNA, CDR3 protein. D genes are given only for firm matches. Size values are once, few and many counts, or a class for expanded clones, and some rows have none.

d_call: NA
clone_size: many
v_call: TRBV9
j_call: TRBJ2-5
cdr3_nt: TGTGCCAGCAGCCCTGGACCCGCGGAGACCCAGTACTTC
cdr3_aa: CASSPGPAETQYF

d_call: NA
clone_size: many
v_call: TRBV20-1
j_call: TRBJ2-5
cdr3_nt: TGCAGTGTAAAAATCCAAAACCAAGAGACCCAGTACTTC
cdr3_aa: CSVKIQNQETQYF

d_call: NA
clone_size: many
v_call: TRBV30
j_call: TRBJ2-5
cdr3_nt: TGTGCCTGGAGTCACCCAGGAGGGACCCAGTACTTC
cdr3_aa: CAWSHPGGTQYF

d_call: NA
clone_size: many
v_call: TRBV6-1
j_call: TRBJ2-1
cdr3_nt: TGTGCCAGCAGTCCAGCTAGGAGTTATTACAATGAGCAGTTCTTC
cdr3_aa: CASSPARSYYNEQFF

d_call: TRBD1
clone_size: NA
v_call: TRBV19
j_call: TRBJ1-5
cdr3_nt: TGTGCCAGTGCGACAGGGGGCGGGGACAATCAGCCCCAGCATTTT
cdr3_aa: CASATGGGDNQPQHF

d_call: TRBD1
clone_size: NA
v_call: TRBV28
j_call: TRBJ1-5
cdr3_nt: TGTGCCAGCAGTGACGGGACAGTGGGTTGGCAGCCCCATCATTTT
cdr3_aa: CASSDGTVGWQPHHF

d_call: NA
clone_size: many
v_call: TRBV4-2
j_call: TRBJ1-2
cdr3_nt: TGTGCCAGCAGCCAAGATACGGCGGCCTTTGGCTACACCTTC
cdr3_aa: CASSQDTAAFGYTF

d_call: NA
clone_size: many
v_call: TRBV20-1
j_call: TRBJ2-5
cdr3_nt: TGCAGTGCTAGCAGTGGGAGTCGTCGGGAGACCCAGTACTTC
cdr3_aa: CSASSGSRRETQYF

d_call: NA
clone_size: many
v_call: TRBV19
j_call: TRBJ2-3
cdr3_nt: TGTGCCAGTAGTATAGTCGGGGATCGTAGTCAGTATTTT
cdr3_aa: CASSIVGDRSQYF

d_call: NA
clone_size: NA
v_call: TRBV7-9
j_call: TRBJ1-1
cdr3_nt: TGTACCAGCAGCTTAAGTCTCGGGACATGTACTATGAACACTGAAGCTTTCTTT
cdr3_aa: CTSSLSLGTCTMNTEAFF

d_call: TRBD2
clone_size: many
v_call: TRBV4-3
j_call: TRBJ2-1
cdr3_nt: TGCGCCAGCAGCCAAGACGGGACTAGCGGCTACAATGAGCAGTTCTTC
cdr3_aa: CASSQDGTSGYNEQFF

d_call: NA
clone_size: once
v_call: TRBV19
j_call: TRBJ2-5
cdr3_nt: TGTGCCAGTAGTATTTGGGCGGAAGGGGAGACCCAGTACTTC
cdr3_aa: CASSIWAEGETQYF

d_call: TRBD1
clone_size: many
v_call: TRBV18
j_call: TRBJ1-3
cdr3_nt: TGTGCCAGCTCACCGGACAGGGATGGAAACACCATATATTTT
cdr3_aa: CASSPDRDGNTIYF